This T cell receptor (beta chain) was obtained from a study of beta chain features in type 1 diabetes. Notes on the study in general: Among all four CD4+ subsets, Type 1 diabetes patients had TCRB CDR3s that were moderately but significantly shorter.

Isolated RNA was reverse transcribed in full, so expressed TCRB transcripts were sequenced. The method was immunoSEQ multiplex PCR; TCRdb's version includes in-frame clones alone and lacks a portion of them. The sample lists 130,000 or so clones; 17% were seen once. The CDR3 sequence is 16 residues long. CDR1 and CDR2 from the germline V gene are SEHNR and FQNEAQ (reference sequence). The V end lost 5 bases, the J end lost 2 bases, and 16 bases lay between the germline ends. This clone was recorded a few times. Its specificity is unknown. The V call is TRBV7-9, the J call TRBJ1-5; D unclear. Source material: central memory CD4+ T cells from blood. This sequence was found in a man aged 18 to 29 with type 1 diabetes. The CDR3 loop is CASSRPTGRGNQPQHF. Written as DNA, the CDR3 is TGTGCCAGCAGCCGCCCGACTGGGAGAGGCAATCAGCCCCAGCATTTT.